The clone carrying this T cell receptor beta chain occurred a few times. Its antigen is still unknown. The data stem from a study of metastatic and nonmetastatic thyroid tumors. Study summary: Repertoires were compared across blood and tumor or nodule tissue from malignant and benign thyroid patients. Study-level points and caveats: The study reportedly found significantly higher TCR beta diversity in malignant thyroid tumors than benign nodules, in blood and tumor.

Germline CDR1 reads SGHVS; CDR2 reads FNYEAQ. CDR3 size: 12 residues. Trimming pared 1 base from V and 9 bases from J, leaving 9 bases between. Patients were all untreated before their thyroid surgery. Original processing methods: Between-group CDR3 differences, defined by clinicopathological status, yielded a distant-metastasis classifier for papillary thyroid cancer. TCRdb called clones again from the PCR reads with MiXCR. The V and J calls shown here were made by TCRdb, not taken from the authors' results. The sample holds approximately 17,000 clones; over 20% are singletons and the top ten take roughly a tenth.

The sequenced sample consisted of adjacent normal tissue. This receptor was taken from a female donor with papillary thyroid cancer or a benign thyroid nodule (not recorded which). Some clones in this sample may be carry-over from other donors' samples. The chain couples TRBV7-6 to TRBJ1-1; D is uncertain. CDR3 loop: CASSLEWSQAFF. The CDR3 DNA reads TGTGCCAGCAGCTTAGAGTGGTCCCAAGCTTTCTTT.